Below, 25 T cell receptor beta chains from the same sample are listed, as sequenced in a study of PD-1 blockade in mismatch repair-deficient tumors. Method: immunoSEQ multiplex PCR; TCRdb's copy keeps in-frame clones and lacks some. The sample records about 130,000 clones, around nine tenths being singletons. Sequenced material: peripheral blood, taken approximately 70 weeks after starting pembrolizumab. These receptors were taken from an adult with mismatch repair-deficient cancer.

This chain uses TRBV4-1 with TRBJ1-1; D gene ambiguous. V lost 1 base, J lost 11 bases, and 17 bases lay in between. CDR3 length equals 14 residues. The germline V gene has CDR1 MGHRA and CDR2 YSYEKL. The CDR3, as DNA: TGCGCCAGCAGCCAAGGTGGTTTGGTACGGGCGGCTTTCTTT. Translating gives CASSQGGLVRAAFF.

The J gene is TRBJ2-1, the V gene TRBV9; D remains ambiguous. The CDR3 spans 14 residues. V lost 0 bases and J lost 2, with 6 bases in between. In germline, CDR1 is SGDLS, CDR2 YYNGEE. CDR3 coding DNA: TGTGCCAGCAGCGTAGAAACAGCCTACAATGAGCAGTTCTTC. The encoded protein is CASSVETAYNEQFF.

The chain recombines TRBV27 with TRBJ2-7; D gene ambiguous. V was pared by 5 bases and J by 4 bases, with 15 bases between. The CDR3 extends over 14 amino acids. The germline CDR1 and CDR2 sequences are MNHEY and SMNVEV (reference sequence). The CDR3, as DNA: TGTGCCAGCAGTAGACGCGCGGAAAGGTACGAGCAGTACTTC. Protein: CASSRRAERYEQYF.

The V call is TRBV4-1, the J call TRBJ2-3; TRBD1 matches at 8 bases. The germline V gene has CDR1 MGHRA and CDR2 YSYEKL. The CDR3 covers 15 residues. J lost 4 bases, V lost 3 bases, and 6 bases had no gene match. The CDR3 coding sequence is TGCGCCAGCAGCCACCGGACAGGGAGACCAGATACGCAGTATTTT. Translation gives CASSHRTGRPDTQYF.

This clone showed up just once. V gene TRBV28 combines with J gene TRBJ2-7; D call uncertain. With 5 bases removed from V and 3 bases from J, the gap between germline ends came to 8 bases. The germline CDR1 and CDR2 sequences are MDHEN and SYDVKM. The CDR3 is 12 amino acids. This chain's CDR3 is CASSPNSYEQYF. CDR3 bases: TGTGCCAGCAGTCCAAACAGCTACGAGCAGTACTTC.

V and J are TRBV4-1 and TRBJ2-1, with TRBD2 identical over 10 bases. CDR1 MGHRA and CDR2 YSYEKL come from the germline V gene. With 0 bases clipped from V and 6 bases from J, the junction kept 2 bases outside the gene matches. CDR3 length: 15 amino acids. CDR3: CASSQESGRANEQFF. CDR3 DNA: TGCGCCAGCAGCCAAGAAAGCGGGAGGGCCAATGAGCAGTTCTTC.

The chain has TRBV6-5 and TRBJ2-5; the D gene is possibly TRBD2 (5 bases). The CDR3 is made up of 15 amino acids. Germline V lookup: CDR1 MNHEY, CDR2 SVGAGI. Trimming shortened V by 9 bases and J by 3 bases, and 20 bases separated the two germline ends. The CDR3 spells CARKPKRWLEETQYF. CDR3 coding DNA: TGTGCCAGAAAACCAAAGCGGTGGTTGGAAGAGACCCAGTACTTC.

This chain joins TRBV7-2 and TRBJ2-7, with D perhaps matching TRBD2 (5 bases). V was clipped by 2 bases and J by 3 bases, with 14 bases between them. The V gene's germline CDR1 is SGHTA and CDR2 FQGNSA. This CDR3 is built from 15 residues. In DNA form, the CDR3 reads TGTGCCAGCAGCTTATTTGTAGCGCAGAACTACGAGCAGTACTTC. Translated: CASSLFVAQNYEQYF. Using reference TRBV7-2 and TRBJ2-7 for the parts outside the CDR3, the full variable domain is GAGVSQSPSNKVTEKGKDVELRCDPISGHTALYWYRQSLGQGLEFLIYFQGNSAPDKSGLPSDRFSAERTGGSVSTLTIQRTQQEDSAVYLCASSLFVAQNYEQYFGPGTRLTVT.

The chain carries TRBV30 and TRBJ2-3; D unresolved. Trimming stripped 3 bases from V and 9 bases from J, with 13 bases between. Germline CDR1 is GTSNPN and CDR2 is SVGIG (reference sequence). The CDR3 contains 12 residues. The CDR3 reads CAWSVAAGTQYF. The CDR3 DNA follows: TGTGCCTGGAGCGTGGCTGCCGGCACGCAGTATTTT.

V usage is TRBV6-1 and J usage is TRBJ2-7; D is unresolved. The V end was cut by 7 bases, the J end by 2 bases, with 6 bases between. Germline CDR1 reads MNHNS; CDR2 reads SASEGT. CDR3 length: 11 residues. The CDR3 nucleotides read TGTGCCAGCATCGACACCTACGAGCAGTACTTC. It translates to CASIDTYEQYF.

This clone was observed a single time. The CDR3 reads CASSQPLGQGWEKLFF. Here the CDR3 DNA reads TGCGCCAGCAGCCAACCCCTCGGCCAGGGGTGGGAAAAACTGTTTTTT. The chain has TRBV4-3 and TRBJ1-4; maybe TRBD1 (6 bases). Germline lookup yields CDR1 LGHNA and CDR2 YSLEER. Between the trimmed V and J ends, which lost 2 bases and 8 bases, there was a span of 18 bases. The CDR3 contains 16 residues.

The V and J genes are TRBV6-5 and TRBJ1-4, with D possibly matching TRBD1 (6 bases). Germline CDR1 is MNHEY and CDR2 is SVGAGI. The CDR3 is 14 amino acids. V lost 2 bases and J lost 8, with 12 bases in between. CDR3 DNA sequence: TGTGCCAGCAGTTACGGTTCAGGGGTCGAAAAACTGTTTTTT. Translation: CASSYGSGVEKLFF.

V is TRBV7-9 and J is TRBJ2-1, with a weak D call TRBD2 (6 bases). This CDR3 is built from 18 residues. Trimming cost V 4 bases and J 0 bases, with 19 bases left between them. Per the germline V gene, CDR1 is SEHNR and CDR2 is FQNEAQ (reference sequence). The CDR3, as DNA: TGTGCCAGCAGCTCGAATCAACTAGCTTGGAGCTCCTACAATGAGCAGTTCTTC. Its protein product is CASSSNQLAWSSYNEQFF.

The CDR3 DNA reads TGTGCCAGCAGCCCCAAGGGGGGGTATACCCAGTACTTC. This codes for CASSPKGGYTQYF. The chain uses TRBV27 and TRBJ2-5; TRBD2 is a possible D gene (7 bases). The CDR3 sequence is 13 residues long. V was clipped by 6 bases and J by 8 bases, with 16 bases between them. Germline loops: CDR1 MNHEY, CDR2 SMNVEV (reference sequence).

CDR3 coding DNA: TGTGCCAGCAGCTTAGGGACTAGCGCTCCGTACCAAGAGACCCAGTACTTC. Translation: CASSLGTSAPYQETQYF. The chain is built from TRBV13 and TRBJ2-5, with TRBD2 matching 8 bases. The CDR3 contains 17 residues. CDR1 and CDR2 (germline): PRHDT, FYEKMQ (reference sequence). The ends lost 0 bases at V and 0 bases at J; junction bases unmatched: 6. Variable domain in full (rest from reference TRBV13 and TRBJ2-5): AAGVIQSPRHLIKEKRETATLKCYPIPRHDTVYWYQQGPGQDPQFLISFYEKMQSDKGSIPDRFSAQQFSDYHSELNMSSLELGDSALYFCASSLGTSAPYQETQYFGPGTRLLVL.

The rearrangement joins TRBV19 to TRBJ1-5; TRBD1 matches 7 bases. The CDR3 has 16 residues. V trimming: 3 bases; J trimming: 2 bases; junction bases outside the gene matches: 7. Germline V gives CDR1 LNHDA, CDR2 SQIVND (reference sequence). Here the CDR3 reads CASSIIPGGGNQPQHF. The CDR3 nucleotides are TGTGCCAGTAGTATCATTCCAGGGGGGGGCAATCAGCCCCAGCATTTT.

V usage is TRBV9 and J usage is TRBJ2-7; D perhaps matches TRBD1 (6 bases). V was trimmed by 2 bases and J by 4 bases, leaving 16 bases between them. This CDR3 contains 15 residues. The germline CDR1 and CDR2 sequences are SGDLS and YYNGEE. The CDR3 reads CASSVGTRGHYEQYF. As DNA, the CDR3 is TGTGCCAGCAGCGTGGGGACACGGGGACATTACGAGCAGTACTTC.

The chain carries TRBV27 and TRBJ2-5, with TRBD2 matching over 11 bases. With 5 bases clipped from V and 4 bases from J, the junction kept 12 bases outside the gene matches. Germline-derived CDR1 and CDR2 are MNHEY and SMNVEV (reference sequence). The CDR3 covers 17 residues. The CDR3 DNA is TGTGCCAGCAGTCCAGATCGACTAGCGGGGCACCCAGAGACCCAGTACTTC. As protein: CASSPDRLAGHPETQYF.

The V gene is TRBV30, the J gene TRBJ2-3; no clear D gene. This CDR3 comprises 12 residues. V lost 2 bases, J lost 1 base, and 4 bases lay in between. CDR1 and CDR2 (germline): GTSNPN, SVGIG (reference sequence). The DNA of the CDR3 is TGTGCCTGGAGTTTTGGCACAGATACGCAGTATTTT. Protein sequence: CAWSFGTDTQYF.

The gene calls are TRBV4-2 and TRBJ2-5; D remains ambiguous. V lost 5 bases and J lost 1, with 11 bases in between. The CDR3 contains 14 residues. Germline V CDR1 and CDR2: LGHNA, YNFKEQ. The CDR3 here is CASSISGLQETQYF. CDR3 sequence (DNA): TGTGCCAGCAGCATTTCCGGTCTCCAAGAGACCCAGTACTTC.

The rearrangement joins TRBV18 to TRBJ1-1; no reliable D call. Germline V gives CDR1 KGHSH, CDR2 LQKENI. The V and J ends lost 6 bases and 6 bases respectively, with 8 bases between them. This CDR3 region has 11 residues. The CDR3 nucleotides are TGTGCCAGCTCGACCCGATCTGAAGCTTTCTTT. Its translation: CASSTRSEAFF.

V and J are TRBV28 and TRBJ2-7; D not certain. V gave up 7 bases and J gave up 8 bases, with 15 bases separating them. From germline, CDR1 is MDHEN and CDR2 SYDVKM. This CDR3 is built from 12 residues. The CDR3 spells CASKGKLAKQYF. DNA of the CDR3: TGTGCCAGCAAAGGGAAGCTGGCGAAGCAGTACTTC.

This chain connects TRBV11-2 to TRBJ2-7; TRBD1 aligns across 9 bases. This CDR3 is 16 amino acids long. The V gene end was trimmed by 1 base and the J gene end by 1 base; junction bases not matched to a gene: 5. Germline CDR1 reads SGHAT; CDR2 reads FQNNGV. CDR3 coding DNA: TGTGCCAGCAGCTTAGGGTTAGGACAGGGGTCCTACGAGCAGTACTTC. It translates to CASSLGLGQGSYEQYF.

This clone was detected only once. The V gene is TRBV4-1, the J gene TRBJ2-2, with 8 nucleotides matching TRBD2. Germline lookup yields CDR1 MGHRA and CDR2 YSYEKL. Trimming cost V 4 bases and J 3 bases; bases outside gene matches: 10. This CDR3 contains 17 residues. The DNA of the CDR3 is TGCGCCAGCAGCCCCCCCTTTGGGCGGGAGGACACCGGGGAGCTGTTTTTT. The encoded protein is CASSPPFGREDTGELFF.

The V call is TRBV27, the J call TRBJ2-7; no firm D call. Germline V lookup: CDR1 MNHEY, CDR2 SMNVEV (reference sequence). Trimming pared 6 bases from V and 6 bases from J, leaving 9 bases between. This CDR3 comprises 11 residues. CDR3 sequence: CASSLAGEQYF. The CDR3 nucleotides are TGTGCCAGCAGCTTGGCTGGCGAGCAGTACTTC.